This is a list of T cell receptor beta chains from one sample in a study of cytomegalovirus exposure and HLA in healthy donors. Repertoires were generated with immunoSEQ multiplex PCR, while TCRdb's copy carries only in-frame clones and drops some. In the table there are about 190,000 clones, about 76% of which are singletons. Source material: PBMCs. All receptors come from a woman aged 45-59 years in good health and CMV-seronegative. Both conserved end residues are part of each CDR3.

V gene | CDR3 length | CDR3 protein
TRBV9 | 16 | CASSAGQGRATGELFF
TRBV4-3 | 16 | CASSQDVGVEYNEQFF
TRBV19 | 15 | CASSIAGTSTDTQYF
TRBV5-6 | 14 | CASSLSTQSGSYTF
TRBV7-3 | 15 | CASSQQALSTDTQYF
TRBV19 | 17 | CASSIDPRRASGNTIYF
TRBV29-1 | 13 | CSVGHAVSREQYF
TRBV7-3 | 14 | CASSVTGGDTEAFF
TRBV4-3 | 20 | CASSQFPLAGQGSSYNEQFF
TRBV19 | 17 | CASSIRQGASYNSPLHF
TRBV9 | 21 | CASSVPPRTSGREGGYNEQFF
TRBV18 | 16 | CASSPTAGGGRDEQFF
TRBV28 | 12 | CASTGGRYEQYF
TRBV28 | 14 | CASSFLTPADEQFF
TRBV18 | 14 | CASSQEGENSPLHF
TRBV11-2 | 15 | CASSVSGRGSDTQYF
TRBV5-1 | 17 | CASSPPAPGGGNTEAFF
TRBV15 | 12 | CATGSGTWEQFF
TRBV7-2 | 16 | CASSFPRGGGDYGYTF
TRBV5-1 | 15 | CASSFTTRMNTEAFF
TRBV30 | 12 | CAWSAGGAEAFF
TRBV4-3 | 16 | CASSQRRDRVTGELFF
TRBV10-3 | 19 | CAIRRGTGDFTGSGNTIYF
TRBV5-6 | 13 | CASSLAGGGGYTF
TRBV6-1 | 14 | CASTQQPLGTEAFF
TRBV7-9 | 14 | CASTGPGVRETQYF
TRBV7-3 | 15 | CASSLTGTGGHTQYF
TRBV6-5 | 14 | CASSYDRGTNGYTF
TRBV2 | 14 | CASSSGRGSYEQYF
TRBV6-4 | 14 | CASRKEEDNQPQHF
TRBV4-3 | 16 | CASSPRPAGKNNEQFF
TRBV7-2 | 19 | CASSRRITGGDRSTYEQYF
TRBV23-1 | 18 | CASSLPGRDRGSHYGYTF
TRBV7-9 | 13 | CASSPGGGQPQHF
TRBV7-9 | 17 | CASSLGIVGASRDTQYF
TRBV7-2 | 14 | CASSFGLAKNIQYF
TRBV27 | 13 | CASAGGPGGTQYF
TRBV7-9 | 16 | CASSSLLRTGKNEQFF
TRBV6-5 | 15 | CASSSAPSGTYEQYF
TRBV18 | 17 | CASSPLQTGGGGYEQYF
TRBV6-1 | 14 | CASSVGGGTDTQYF
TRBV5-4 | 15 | CASSLVGQGSYEQYF
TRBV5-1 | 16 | CASTPYLQGGVTEAFF
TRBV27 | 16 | CASSLRTGNGNQPQHF
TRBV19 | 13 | CASTISGAHEQFF
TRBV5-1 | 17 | CASSLEKGALGGNIQYF
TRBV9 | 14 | CASSVRDSNTEAFF
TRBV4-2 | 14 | CASSQDLGDYGYTF
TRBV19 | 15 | CASSLGQGGHNEQFF
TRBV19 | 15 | CASSGHSPYDYGYTF
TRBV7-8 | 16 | CASSLVGGSGFTEAFF
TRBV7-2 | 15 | CASSSRTGENTEAFF
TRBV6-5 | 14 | CASSPRRELTEAFF